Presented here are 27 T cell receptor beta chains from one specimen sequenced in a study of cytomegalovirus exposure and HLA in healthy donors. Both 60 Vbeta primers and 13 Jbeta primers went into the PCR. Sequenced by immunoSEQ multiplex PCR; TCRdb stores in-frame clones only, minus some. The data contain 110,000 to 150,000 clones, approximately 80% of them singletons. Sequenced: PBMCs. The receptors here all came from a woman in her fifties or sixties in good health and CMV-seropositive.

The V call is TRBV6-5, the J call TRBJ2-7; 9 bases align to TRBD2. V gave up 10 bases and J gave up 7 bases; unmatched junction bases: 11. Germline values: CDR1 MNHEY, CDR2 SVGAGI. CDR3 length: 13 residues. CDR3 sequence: CAIRRQRGEEQYF. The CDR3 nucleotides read TGTGCCATACGGCGCCAGCGGGGGGAGGAGCAGTACTTC.

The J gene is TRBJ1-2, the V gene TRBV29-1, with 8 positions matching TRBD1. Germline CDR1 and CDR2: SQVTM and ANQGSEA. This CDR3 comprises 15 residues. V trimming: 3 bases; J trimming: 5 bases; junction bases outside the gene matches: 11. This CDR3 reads CSVDSTGTGFYGYTF. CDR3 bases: TGCAGCGTTGATTCTACCGGGACAGGATTTTATGGCTACACCTTC.

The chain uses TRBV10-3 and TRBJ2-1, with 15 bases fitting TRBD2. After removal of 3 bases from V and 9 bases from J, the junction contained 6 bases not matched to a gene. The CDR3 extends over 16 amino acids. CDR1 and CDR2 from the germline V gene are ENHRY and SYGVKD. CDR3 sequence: CAISDGLAGGPGEQFF. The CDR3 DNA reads TGTGCCATCAGTGATGGACTAGCGGGGGGGCCTGGTGAGCAGTTCTTC.

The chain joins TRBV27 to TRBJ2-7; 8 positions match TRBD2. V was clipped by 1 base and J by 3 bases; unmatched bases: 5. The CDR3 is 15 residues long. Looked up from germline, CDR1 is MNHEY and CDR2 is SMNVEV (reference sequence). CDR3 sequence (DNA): TGTGCCAGCAGTTTATACGGGGGGGAGGACTACGAGCAGTACTTC. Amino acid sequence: CASSLYGGEDYEQYF.

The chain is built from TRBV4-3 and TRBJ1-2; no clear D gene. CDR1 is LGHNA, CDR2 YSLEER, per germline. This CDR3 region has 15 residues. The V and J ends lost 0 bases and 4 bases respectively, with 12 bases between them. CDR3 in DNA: TGCGCCAGCAGCCAAGAATTTAACCCGGGCTATGGCTACACCTTC. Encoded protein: CASSQEFNPGYGYTF.

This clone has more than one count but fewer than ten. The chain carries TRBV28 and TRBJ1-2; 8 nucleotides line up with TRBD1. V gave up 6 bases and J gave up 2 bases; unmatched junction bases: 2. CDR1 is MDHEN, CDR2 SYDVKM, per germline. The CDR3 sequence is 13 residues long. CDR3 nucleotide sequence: TGTGCCAGCAGCCGGACAGGGAACTATGGCTACACCTTC. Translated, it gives CASSRTGNYGYTF.

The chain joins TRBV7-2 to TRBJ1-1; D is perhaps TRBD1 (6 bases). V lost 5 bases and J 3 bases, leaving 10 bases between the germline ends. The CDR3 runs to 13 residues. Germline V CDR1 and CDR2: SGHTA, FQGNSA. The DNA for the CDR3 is TGTGCCAGCAGCCCCAGGGGCGACACTGAAGCTTTCTTT. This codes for CASSPRGDTEAFF.

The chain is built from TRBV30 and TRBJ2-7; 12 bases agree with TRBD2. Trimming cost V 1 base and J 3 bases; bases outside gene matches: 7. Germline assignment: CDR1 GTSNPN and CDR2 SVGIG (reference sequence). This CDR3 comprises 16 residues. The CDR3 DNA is TGTGCCTGGAGTGGGACTAGCGGGGCCTCACTCTACGAGCAGTACTTC. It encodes CAWSGTSGASLYEQYF.

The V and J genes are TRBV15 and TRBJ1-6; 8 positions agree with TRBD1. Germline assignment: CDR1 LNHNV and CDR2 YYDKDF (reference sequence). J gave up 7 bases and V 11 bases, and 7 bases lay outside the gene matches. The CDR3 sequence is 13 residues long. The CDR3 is CAGSRDRNSPLHF. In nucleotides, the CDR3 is TGTGCCGGCTCCCGGGACAGGAATTCACCCCTCCACTTT.

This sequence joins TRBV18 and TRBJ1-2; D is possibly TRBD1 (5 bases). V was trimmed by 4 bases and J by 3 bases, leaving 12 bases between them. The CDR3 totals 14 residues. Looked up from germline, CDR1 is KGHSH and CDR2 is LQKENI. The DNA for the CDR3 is TGTGCCAGCTCACGGTCCGGAGGGGACTATGGCTACACCTTC. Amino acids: CASSRSGGDYGYTF.

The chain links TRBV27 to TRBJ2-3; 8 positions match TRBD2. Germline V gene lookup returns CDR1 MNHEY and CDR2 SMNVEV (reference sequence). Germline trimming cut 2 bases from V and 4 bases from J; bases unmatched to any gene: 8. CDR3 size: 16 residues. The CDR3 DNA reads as TGTGCCAGCAGTTTAGCCGCGGGGGGAGGGGCAGATACGCAGTATTTT. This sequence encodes CASSLAAGGGADTQYF.

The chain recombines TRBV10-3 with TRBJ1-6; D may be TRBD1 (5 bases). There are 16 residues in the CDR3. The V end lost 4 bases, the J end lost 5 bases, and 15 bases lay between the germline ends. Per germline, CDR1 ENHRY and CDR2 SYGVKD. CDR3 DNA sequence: TGTGCCATCAGTGGGTCCGGGACTATCAATAATTCACCCCTCCACTTT. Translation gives CAISGSGTINNSPLHF.

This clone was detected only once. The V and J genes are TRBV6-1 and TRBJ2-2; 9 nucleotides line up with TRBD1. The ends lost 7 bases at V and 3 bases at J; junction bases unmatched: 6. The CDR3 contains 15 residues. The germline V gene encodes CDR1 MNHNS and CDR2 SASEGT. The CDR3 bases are TGTGCCAGCAACAGTGGGACAGGGTACACCGGGGAGCTGTTTTTT. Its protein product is CASNSGTGYTGELFF.

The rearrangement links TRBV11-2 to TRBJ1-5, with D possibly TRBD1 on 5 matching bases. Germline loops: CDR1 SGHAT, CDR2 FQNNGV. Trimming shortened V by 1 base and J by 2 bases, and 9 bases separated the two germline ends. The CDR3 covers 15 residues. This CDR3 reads CASSLGLQGNQPQHF. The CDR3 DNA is TGTGCCAGCAGCTTAGGGTTACAGGGCAATCAGCCCCAGCATTTT.

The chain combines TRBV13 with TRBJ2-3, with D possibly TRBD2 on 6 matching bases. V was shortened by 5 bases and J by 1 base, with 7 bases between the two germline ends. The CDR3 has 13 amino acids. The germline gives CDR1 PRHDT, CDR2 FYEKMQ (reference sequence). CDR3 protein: CASSRGGTDTQYF. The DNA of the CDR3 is TGTGCCAGCAGCCGCGGGGGCACAGATACGCAGTATTTT.

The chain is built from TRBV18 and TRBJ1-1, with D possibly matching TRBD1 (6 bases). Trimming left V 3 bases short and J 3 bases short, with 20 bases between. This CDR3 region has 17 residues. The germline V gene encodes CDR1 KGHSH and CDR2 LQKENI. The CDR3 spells CASSPLYRVGEYTEAFF. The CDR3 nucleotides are TGTGCCAGCTCACCTCTCTACAGGGTAGGAGAGTACACTGAAGCTTTCTTT.

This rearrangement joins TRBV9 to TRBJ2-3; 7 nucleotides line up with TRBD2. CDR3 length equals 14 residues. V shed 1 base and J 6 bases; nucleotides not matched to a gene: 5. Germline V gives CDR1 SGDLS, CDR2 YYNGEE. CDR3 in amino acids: CASSVIGEGDTQYF. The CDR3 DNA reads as TGTGCCAGCAGCGTAATTGGGGAGGGGGATACGCAGTATTTT. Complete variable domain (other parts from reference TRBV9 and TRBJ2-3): DSGVTQTPKHLITATGQRVTLRCSPRSGDLSVYWYQQSLDQGLQFLIQYYNGEERAKGNILERFSAQQFPDLHSELNLSSLELGDSALYFCASSVIGEGDTQYFGPGTRLTVL.

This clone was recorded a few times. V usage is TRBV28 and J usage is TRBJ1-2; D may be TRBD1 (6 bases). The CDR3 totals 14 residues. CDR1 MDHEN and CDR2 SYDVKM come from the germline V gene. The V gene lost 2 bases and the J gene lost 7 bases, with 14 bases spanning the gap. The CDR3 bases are TGTGCCAGCAGTTTAGGGGGCCAGGAAGGTGGCTACACCTTC. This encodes CASSLGGQEGGYTF.

In DNA, the CDR3 is TGTGCCAGCAGTTATTACGGGACAGATTCACCCCTCCACTTT. It specifies CASSYYGTDSPLHF. V usage is TRBV6-6 and J usage is TRBJ1-6; 7 positions agree with TRBD1. Germline loops: CDR1 MNHNY, CDR2 SVGAGI (reference sequence). This CDR3 region has 14 residues. Trimming removed 3 bases from V and 8 bases from J; junction bases left unmatched: 4.

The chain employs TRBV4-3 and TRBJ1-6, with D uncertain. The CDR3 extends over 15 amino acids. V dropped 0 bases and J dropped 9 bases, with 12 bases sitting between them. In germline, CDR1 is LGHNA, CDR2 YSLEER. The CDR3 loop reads CASSQEAGVTSPLHF. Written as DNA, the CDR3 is TGCGCCAGCAGCCAAGAAGCGGGAGTTACTTCACCCCTCCACTTT.

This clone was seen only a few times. The CDR3 reads CASSQAPGTGENQPQHF. CDR3 coding DNA: TGCGCCAGCAGCCAAGCTCCCGGGACAGGGGAGAATCAGCCCCAGCATTTT. The V and J genes are TRBV4-1 and TRBJ1-5; 10 bases map to TRBD1. The length of the CDR3 is 17 residues. V lost 1 base and J lost 4; bases outside the gene matches: 7. Germline values: CDR1 MGHRA, CDR2 YSYEKL.

The CDR3 DNA follows: TGTGCCAGCAGCCAAGATGGGCAGGGCTACTACGAGCAGTACTTC. Amino acids: CASSQDGQGYYEQYF. This chain uses TRBV4-2 with TRBJ2-7; a weak D match, TRBD1 (5 bases). Trimming removed 0 bases at V and 3 bases at J, with 12 bases between. CDR1 and CDR2 from the germline V gene are LGHNA and YNFKEQ. The length of the CDR3 is 15 residues.

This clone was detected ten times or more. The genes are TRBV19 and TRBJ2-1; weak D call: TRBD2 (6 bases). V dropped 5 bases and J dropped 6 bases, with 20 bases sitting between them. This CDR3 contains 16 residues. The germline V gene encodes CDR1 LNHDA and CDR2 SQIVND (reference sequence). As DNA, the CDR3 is TGTGCCAGTAGTGCCCCCGGGGGTATCCTTTCCAATGAGCAGTTCTTC. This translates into CASSAPGGILSNEQFF.

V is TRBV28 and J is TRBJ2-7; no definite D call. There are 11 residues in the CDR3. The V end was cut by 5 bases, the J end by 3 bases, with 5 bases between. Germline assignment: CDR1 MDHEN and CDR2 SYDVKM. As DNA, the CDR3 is TGTGCCAGCAGTCCCTTCTACGAGCAGTACTTC. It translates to CASSPFYEQYF.

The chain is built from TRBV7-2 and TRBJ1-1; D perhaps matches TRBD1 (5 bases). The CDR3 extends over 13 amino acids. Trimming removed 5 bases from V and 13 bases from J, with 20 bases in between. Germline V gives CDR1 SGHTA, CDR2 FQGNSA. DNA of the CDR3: TGTGCCAGCAGCCTAATGCCCAGGGATATGGTTTTCTTT. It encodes CASSLMPRDMVFF.

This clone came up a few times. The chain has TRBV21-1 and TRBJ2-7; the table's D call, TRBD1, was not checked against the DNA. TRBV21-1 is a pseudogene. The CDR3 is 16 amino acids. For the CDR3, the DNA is TGTGCCAGCAGCAATGGCCGCGACAGGGGGCCTTACGAGCAGTACTTC. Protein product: CASSNGRDRGPYEQYF.

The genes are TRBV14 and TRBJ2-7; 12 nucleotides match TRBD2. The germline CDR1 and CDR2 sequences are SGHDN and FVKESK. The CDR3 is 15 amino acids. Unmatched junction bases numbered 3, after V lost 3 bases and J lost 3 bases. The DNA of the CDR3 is TGTGCCAGCAGCCACCTAGCGGGGGGGCTCTACGAGCAGTACTTC. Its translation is CASSHLAGGLYEQYF.